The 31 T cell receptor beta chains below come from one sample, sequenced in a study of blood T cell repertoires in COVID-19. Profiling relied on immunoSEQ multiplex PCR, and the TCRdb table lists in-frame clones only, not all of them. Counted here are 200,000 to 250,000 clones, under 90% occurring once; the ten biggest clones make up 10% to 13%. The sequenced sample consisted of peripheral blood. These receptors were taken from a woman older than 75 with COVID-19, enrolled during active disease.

CDR3 nucleotides: TGTGCCAGTTCACGACAGGGGGCCGATGAAAAACTGTTTTTT. This gives the protein CASSRQGADEKLFF. V and J are TRBV6-5 and TRBJ1-4; TRBD1 aligns across 10 bases. The length of the CDR3 is 14 residues. Trimming removed 9 bases from V and 6 bases from J; junction bases left unmatched: 7. CDR1 is MNHEY and CDR2 is SVGAGI in the germline V gene.

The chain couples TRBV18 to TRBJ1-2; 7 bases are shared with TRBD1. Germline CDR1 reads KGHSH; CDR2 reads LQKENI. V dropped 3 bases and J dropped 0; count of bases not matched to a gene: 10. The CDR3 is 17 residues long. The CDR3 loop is CASSPLLRQGTNYGYTF. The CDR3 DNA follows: TGTGCCAGCTCACCGCTCCTTCGACAGGGAACTAACTATGGCTACACCTTC.

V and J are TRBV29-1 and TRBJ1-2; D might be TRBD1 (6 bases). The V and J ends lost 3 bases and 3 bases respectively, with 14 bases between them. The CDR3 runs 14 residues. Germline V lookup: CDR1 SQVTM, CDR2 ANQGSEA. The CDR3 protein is CSVEVTGEDYGYTF. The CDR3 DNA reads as TGCAGCGTTGAGGTGACAGGTGAGGACTATGGCTACACCTTC. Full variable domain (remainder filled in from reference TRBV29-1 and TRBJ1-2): SAVISQKPSRDICQRGTSLTIQCQVDSQVTMMFWYRQQPGQSLTLIATANQGSEATYESGFVIDKFPISRPNLTFSTLTVSNMSPEDSSIYLCSVEVTGEDYGYTFGSGTRLTVV.

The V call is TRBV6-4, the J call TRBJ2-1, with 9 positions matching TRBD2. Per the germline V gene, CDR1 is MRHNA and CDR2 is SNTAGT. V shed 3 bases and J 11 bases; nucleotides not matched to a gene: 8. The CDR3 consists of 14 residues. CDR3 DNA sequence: TGTGCCAGCAGTGAGGCTAGCGGGGCTAGTAAGCAGTTCTTC. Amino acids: CASSEASGASKQFF.

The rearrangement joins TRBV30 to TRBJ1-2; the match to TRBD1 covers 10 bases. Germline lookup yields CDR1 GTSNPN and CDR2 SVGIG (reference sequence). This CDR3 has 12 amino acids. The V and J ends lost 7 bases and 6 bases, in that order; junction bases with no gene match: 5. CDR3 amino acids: CASVGTGDGYTF. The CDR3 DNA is TGTGCCTCAGTAGGGACAGGGGATGGCTACACCTTC.

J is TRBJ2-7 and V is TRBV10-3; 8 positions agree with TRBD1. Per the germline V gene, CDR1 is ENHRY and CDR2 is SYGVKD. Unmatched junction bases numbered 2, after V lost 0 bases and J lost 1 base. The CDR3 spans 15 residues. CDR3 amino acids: CAISESGTGSYEQYV. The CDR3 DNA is TGTGCCATCAGTGAGTCGGGGACAGGTTCCTACGAGCAGTACGTC.

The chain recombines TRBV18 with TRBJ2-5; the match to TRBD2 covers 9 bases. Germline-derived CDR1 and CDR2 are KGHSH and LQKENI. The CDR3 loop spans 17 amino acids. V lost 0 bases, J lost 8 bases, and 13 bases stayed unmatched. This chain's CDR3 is CASSPPALYGSGGTQYF. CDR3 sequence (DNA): TGTGCCAGCTCACCACCAGCATTGTATGGTAGCGGGGGCACCCAGTACTTC.

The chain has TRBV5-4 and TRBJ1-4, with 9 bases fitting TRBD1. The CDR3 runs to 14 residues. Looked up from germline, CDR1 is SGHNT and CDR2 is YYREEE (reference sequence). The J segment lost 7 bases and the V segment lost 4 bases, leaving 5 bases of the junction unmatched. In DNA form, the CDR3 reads TGTGCCAGCAGCCAGGGACAGGGACTTGAAAAACTGTTTTTT. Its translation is CASSQGQGLEKLFF.

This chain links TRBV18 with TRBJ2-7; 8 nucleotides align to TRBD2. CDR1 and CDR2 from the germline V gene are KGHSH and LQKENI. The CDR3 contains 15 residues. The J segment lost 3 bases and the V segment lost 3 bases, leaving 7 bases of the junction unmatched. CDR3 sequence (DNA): TGTGCCAGCTCACCCGCCGGGGGGGCCTACTACGAGCAGTACTTC. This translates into CASSPAGGAYYEQYF.

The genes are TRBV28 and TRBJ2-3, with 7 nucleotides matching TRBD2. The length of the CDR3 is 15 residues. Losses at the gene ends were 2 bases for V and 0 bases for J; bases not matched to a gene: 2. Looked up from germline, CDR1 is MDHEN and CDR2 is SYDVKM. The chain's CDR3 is CASSLAGDSTDTQYF. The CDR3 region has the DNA TGTGCCAGCAGTTTAGCGGGGGACAGCACAGATACGCAGTATTTT.

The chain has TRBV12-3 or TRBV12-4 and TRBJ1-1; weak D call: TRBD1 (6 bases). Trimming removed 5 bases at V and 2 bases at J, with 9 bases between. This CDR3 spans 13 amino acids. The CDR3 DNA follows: TGTGCCAGCAGTGACAGGCTAAACACTGAAGCTTTCTTT. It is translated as CASSDRLNTEAFF.

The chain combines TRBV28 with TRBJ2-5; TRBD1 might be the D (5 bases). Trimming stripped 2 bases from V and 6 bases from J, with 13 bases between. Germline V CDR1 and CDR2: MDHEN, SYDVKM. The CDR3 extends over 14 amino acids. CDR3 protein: CASSLGAGLKTQYF. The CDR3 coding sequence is TGTGCCAGCAGTTTAGGAGCAGGGTTAAAGACCCAGTACTTC.

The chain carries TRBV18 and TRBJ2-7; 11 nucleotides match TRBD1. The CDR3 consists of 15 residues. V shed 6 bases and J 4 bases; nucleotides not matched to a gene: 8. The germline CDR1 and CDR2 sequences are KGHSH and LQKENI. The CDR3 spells CASSPPGQGAYEQYF. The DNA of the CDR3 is TGTGCCAGCTCCCCTCCTGGACAGGGGGCTTACGAGCAGTACTTC.

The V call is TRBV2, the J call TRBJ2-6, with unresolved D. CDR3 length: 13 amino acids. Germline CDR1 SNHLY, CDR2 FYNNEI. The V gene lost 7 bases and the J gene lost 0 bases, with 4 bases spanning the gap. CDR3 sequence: CASTVSGANVLTF. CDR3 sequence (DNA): TGTGCCAGCACCGTCTCTGGGGCCAACGTCCTGACTTTC.

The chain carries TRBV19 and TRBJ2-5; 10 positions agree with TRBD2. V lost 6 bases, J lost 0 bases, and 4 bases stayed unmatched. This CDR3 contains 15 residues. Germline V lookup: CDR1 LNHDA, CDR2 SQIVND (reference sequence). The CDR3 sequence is CASRRLAGHQETQYF. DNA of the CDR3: TGTGCCAGTAGGAGACTAGCGGGCCACCAAGAGACCCAGTACTTC.

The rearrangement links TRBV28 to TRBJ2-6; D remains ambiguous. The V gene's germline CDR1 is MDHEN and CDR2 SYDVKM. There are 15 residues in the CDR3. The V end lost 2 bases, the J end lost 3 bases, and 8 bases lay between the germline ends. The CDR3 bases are TGTGCCAGCAGTTTACCCCCGGGTGGGGCCAACGTCCTGACTTTC. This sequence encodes CASSLPPGGANVLTF.

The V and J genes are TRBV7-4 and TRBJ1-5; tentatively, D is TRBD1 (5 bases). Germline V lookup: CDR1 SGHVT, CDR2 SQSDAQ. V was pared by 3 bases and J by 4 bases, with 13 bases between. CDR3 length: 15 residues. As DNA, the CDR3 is TGTGCCAGCAGCTTCGGACCTTACAGGAATCAGCCCCAGCATTTT. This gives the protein CASSFGPYRNQPQHF.

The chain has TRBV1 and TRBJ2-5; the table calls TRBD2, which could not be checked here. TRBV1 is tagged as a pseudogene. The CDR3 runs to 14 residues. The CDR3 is CTSSQVGGDETQYF. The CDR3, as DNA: TGCACCAGCAGCCAAGTGGGAGGGGACGAGACCCAGTACTTC.

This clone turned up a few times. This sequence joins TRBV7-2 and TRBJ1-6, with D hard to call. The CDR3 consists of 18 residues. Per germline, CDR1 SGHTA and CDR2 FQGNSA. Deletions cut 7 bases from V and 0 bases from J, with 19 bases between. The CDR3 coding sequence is TGTGCCAGCACCCGGCAGCAGAGAACTAGCTCCTATAATTCACCCCTCCACTTT. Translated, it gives CASTRQQRTSSYNSPLHF. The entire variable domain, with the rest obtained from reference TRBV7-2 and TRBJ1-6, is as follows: GAGVSQSPSNKVTEKGKDVELRCDPISGHTALYWYRQSLGQGLEFLIYFQGNSAPDKSGLPSDRFSAERTGGSVSTLTIQRTQQEDSAVYLCASTRQQRTSSYNSPLHFGNGTRLTVT.

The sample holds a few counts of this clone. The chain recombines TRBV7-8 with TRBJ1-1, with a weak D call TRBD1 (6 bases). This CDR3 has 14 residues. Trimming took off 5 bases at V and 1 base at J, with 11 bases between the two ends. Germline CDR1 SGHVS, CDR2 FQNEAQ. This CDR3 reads CASSVGTSNTEAFF. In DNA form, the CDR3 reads TGTGCCAGCAGCGTAGGGACATCGAACACTGAAGCTTTCTTT.

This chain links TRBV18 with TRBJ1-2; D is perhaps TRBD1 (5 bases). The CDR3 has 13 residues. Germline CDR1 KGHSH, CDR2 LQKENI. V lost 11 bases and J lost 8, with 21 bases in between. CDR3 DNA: TGTGCCGGACGAGGAGATGGGGCGGGAGGCTACACCTTC. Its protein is CAGRGDGAGGYTF.

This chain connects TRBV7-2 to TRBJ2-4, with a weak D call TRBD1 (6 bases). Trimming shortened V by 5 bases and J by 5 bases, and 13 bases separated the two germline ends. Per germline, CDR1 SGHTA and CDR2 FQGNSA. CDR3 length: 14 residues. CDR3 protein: CASSPPGQQNIQYF. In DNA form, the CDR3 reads TGTGCCAGCAGCCCCCCCGGACAGCAAAACATTCAGTACTTC.

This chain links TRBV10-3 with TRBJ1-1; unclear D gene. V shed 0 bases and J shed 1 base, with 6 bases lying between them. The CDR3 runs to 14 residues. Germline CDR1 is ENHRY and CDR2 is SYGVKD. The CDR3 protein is CAISESTENTEAFF. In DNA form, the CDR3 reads TGTGCCATCAGTGAGTCTACTGAGAACACTGAAGCTTTCTTT.

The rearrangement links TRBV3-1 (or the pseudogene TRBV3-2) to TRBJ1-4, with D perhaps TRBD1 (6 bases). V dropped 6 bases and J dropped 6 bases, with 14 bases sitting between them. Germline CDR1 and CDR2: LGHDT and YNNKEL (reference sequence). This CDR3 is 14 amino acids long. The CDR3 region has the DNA TGTGCCAGCAGAATGACAGGACGGTATGAAAAACTGTTTTTT. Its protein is CASRMTGRYEKLFF.

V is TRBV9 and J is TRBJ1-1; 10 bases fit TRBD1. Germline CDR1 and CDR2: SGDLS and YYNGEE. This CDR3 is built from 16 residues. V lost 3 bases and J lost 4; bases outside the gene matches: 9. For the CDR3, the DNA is TGTGCCAGCAGCGCATCTCCGGGACAGGGGACCACTGAAGCTTTCTTT. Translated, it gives CASSASPGQGTTEAFF.

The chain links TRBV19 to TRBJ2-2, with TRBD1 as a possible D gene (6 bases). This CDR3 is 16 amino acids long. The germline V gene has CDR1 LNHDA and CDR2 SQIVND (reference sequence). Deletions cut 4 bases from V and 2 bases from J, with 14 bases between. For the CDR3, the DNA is TGTGCCAGTAGTAGGACAGACATAACCAACACCGGGGAGCTGTTTTTT. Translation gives CASSRTDITNTGELFF.

CDR3 bases: TGTGCCAGCAGCTTCCTCGGGGGGATGAACACTGAAGCTTTCTTT. It specifies CASSFLGGMNTEAFF. J is TRBJ1-1 and V is TRBV7-8; D perhaps matches TRBD1 (5 bases). The CDR3 extends over 15 amino acids. Germline CDR1 and CDR2: SGHVS and FQNEAQ. Trimming left V 3 bases short and J 0 bases short, with 11 bases between.

CDR3 nucleotide sequence: TGTGCCAGCAGCCCCACAACAACAGGGTGGGAGACCCAGTACTTC. The encoded protein is CASSPTTTGWETQYF. The chain links TRBV9 to TRBJ2-5; possible D gene TRBD1, 6 bases. Germline lookup yields CDR1 SGDLS and CDR2 YYNGEE. CDR3 length: 15 amino acids. Trimming took 4 bases from V and 5 from J, leaving 18 bases between them.

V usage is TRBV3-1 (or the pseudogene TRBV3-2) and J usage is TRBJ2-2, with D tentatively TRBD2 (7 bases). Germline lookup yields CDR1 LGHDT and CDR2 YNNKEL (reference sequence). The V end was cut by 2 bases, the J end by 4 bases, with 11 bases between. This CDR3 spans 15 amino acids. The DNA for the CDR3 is TGTGCCAGCAGCCAAAGGGGGGGAAGCACCGGGGAGCTGTTTTTT. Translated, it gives CASSQRGGSTGELFF.

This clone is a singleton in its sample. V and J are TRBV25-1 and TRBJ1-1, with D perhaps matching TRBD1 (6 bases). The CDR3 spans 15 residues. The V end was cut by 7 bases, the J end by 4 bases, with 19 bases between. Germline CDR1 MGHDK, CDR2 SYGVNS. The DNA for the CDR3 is TGTGCCAGCACCTCGGACAGCCCTCCCGGCACTGAAGCTTTCTTT. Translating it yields CASTSDSPPGTEAFF.

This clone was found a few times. CDR3 DNA sequence: TGTGCCAGCTCACCATTAGCGGGGGGGAACTACAATGAGCAGTTCTTC. This translates into CASSPLAGGNYNEQFF. The J gene is TRBJ2-1, the V gene TRBV18; TRBD2 aligns across 11 bases. From germline, CDR1 is KGHSH and CDR2 LQKENI. The CDR3 is made up of 16 amino acids. After removal of 2 bases from V and 3 bases from J, the junction contained 3 bases not matched to a gene.